This T cell receptor beta chain came from a study of blood T cell repertoires in COVID-19. For the study at large: Some COVID-19 samples were acute and others convalescent; all came from the United States, Italy and Spain. The cDNA or gDNA used as material had been derived from T cells, B-cell-depleted T cells, or PBMCs.

V lost 2 bases to trimming and J lost 4 bases; unmatched junction nucleotides: 8. The germline gives CDR1 SGHRS, CDR2 YFSETQ. The CDR3 extends over 16 amino acids. Per the original methods: Reference gene primer amplification gave estimated nucleated cell counts. The protocol was immunoSEQ multiplex PCR, while the TCRdb copy is restricted to in-frame clones and leaves out a portion. V and J calls and clone size come straight from that table; D and trimming were deduced from the DNA. The table lists 90,000 to 140,000 clones, around 76% of them singletons. This receptor was obtained from a woman aged 70-85 years with acute or convalescent COVID-19. The specimen sequenced was peripheral blood. The gene calls are TRBV5-1 and TRBJ1-3, with TRBD1 matching over 8 bases. The CDR3 DNA follows: TGCGCCAGCAGCTTTCAGGGGGCGACAGAAGGAAACACCATATATTTT. Translated, it gives CASSFQGATEGNTIYF.